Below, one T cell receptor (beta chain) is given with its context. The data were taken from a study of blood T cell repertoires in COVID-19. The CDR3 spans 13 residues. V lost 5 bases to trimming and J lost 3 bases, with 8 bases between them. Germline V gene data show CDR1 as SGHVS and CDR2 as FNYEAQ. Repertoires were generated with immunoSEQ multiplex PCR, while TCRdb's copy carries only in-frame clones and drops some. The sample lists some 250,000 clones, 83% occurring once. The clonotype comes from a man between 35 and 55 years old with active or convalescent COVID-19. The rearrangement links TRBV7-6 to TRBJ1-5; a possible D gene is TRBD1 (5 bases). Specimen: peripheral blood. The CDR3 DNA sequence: TGTGCCAGCAGCCGACAGCTCAATCAGCCCCAGCATTTT. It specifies CASSRQLNQPQHF.